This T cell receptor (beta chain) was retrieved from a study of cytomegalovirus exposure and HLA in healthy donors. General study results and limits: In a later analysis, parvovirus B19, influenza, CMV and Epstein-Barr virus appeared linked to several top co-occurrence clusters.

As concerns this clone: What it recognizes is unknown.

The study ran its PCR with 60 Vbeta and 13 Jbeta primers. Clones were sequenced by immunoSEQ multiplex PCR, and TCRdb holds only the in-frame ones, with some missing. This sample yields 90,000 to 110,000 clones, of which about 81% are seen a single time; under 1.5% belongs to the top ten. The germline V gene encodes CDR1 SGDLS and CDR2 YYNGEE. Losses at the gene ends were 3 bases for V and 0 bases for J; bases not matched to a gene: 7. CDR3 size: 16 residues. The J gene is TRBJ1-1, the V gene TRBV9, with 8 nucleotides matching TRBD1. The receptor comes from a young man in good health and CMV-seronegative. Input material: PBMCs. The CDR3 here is CASSAEQGVMNTEAFF. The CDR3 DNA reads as TGTGCCAGCAGCGCCGAACAGGGGGTTATGAACACTGAAGCTTTCTTT.